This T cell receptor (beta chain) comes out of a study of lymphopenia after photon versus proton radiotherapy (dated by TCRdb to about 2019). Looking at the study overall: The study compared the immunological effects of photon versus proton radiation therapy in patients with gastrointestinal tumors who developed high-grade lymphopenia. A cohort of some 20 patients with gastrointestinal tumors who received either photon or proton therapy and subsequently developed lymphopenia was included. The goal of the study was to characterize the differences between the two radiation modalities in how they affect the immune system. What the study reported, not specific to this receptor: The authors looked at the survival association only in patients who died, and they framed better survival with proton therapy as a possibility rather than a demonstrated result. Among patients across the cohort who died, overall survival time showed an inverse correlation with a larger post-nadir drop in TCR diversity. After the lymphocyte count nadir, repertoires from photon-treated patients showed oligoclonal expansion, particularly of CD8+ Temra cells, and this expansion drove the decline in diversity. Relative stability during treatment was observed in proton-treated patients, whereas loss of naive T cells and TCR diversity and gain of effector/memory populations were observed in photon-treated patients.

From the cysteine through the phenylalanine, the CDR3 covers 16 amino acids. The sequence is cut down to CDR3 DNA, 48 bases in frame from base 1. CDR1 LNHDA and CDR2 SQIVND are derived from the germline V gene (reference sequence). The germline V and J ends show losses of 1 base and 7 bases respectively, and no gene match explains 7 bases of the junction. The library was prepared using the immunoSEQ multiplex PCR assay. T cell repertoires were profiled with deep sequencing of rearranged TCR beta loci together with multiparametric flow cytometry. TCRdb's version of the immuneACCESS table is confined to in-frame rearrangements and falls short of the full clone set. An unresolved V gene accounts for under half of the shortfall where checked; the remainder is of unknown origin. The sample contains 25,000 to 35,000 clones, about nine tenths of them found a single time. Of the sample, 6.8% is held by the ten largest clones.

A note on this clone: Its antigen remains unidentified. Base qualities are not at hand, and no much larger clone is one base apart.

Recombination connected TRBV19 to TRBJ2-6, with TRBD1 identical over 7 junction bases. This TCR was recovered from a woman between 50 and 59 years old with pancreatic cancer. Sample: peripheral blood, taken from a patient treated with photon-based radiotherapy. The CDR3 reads CASSIGGTAPANVLTF. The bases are TGTGCCAGTAGTATAGGGGGGACAGCCCCCGCCAACGTCCTGACTTTC.